Below, 27 T cell receptor beta chains from the same sample are listed, as sequenced in a study of beta chain features in type 1 diabetes. All of the isolated RNA was reverse transcribed, so expressed TCRB transcripts were sequenced. TCRdb keeps only in-frame clones here, not all; method: immunoSEQ multiplex PCR. The sample has fewer than 250,000 clones, 68% seen once. The sequencing sample was made of naive CD4+ T cells from blood. All receptors come from a man aged 30-40 years in good health.

In its sample, this clone was seen a few times. The rearrangement uses TRBV30 and TRBJ2-1; D is unclear. The CDR3 extends over 11 amino acids. V lost 0 bases, J lost 9 bases, and 6 bases lay in between. CDR1 is GTSNPN and CDR2 is SVGIG in the germline V gene (reference sequence). This chain's CDR3 is CAWSVRPEQFF. Here the CDR3 DNA reads TGTGCCTGGAGTGTTCGTCCTGAGCAGTTCTTC.

V usage is TRBV18 and J usage is TRBJ2-5; 7 positions match TRBD2. Per the germline V gene, CDR1 is KGHSH and CDR2 is LQKENI. The CDR3 consists of 15 residues. Trimming removed 6 bases from V and 5 bases from J; junction bases left unmatched: 12. This CDR3 reads CASSLAGVLSETQYF. The CDR3 nucleotides are TGTGCCAGCTCCCTCGCGGGGGTACTCAGCGAGACCCAGTACTTC.

The table lists this clone with a count of one. J is TRBJ1-2 and V is TRBV29-1; D not certain. This CDR3 comprises 12 residues. The V gene's germline CDR1 is SQVTM and CDR2 ANQGSEA. V shed 6 bases and J shed 6 bases, with 14 bases lying between them. The CDR3 protein is CSVGSRVNGYTF. The CDR3 DNA sequence: TGCAGCGTAGGGTCGAGGGTTAATGGCTACACCTTC.

The V gene is TRBV14, the J gene TRBJ2-1; TRBD1 might be the D (5 bases). This CDR3 contains 16 residues. Deletions cut 4 bases from V and 5 bases from J, with 18 bases between. Germline CDR1 SGHDN, CDR2 FVKESK. In DNA, the CDR3 is TGTGCCAGCAGCCGACTCAGGGTTAGCTCTAACAATGAGCAGTTCTTC. Translated, it gives CASSRLRVSSNNEQFF. The full variable domain, its missing parts supplied by reference TRBV14 and TRBJ2-1, is EAGVTQFPSHSVIEKGQTVTLRCDPISGHDNLYWYRRVMGKEIKFLLHFVKESKQDESGMPNNRFLAERTGGTYSTLKVQPAELEDSGVYFCASSRLRVSSNNEQFFGPGTRLTVL.

The V gene is TRBV5-1, the J gene TRBJ2-1; the match to TRBD1 covers 8 bases. The V and J ends lost 3 bases and 1 base, in that order; junction bases with no gene match: 3. Germline assignment: CDR1 SGHRS and CDR2 YFSETQ. CDR3 length equals 15 residues. CDR3 amino acids: CASSWDRPSYNEQFF. The CDR3 DNA is TGCGCCAGCAGCTGGGACAGGCCATCCTACAATGAGCAGTTCTTC.

V gene TRBV7-2 combines with J gene TRBJ2-2; possible D gene TRBD2, 5 bases. This CDR3 has 14 residues. Deletions cut 7 bases from V and 7 bases from J, with 16 bases between. From germline, CDR1 is SGHTA and CDR2 FQGNSA. DNA of the CDR3: TGTGCCAGCACCGCGCAAGGTCGGGGCGGGGAGCTGTTTTTT. It translates to CASTAQGRGGELFF. Supplemented by reference TRBV7-2 and TRBJ2-2, the full variable domain reads GAGVSQSPSNKVTEKGKDVELRCDPISGHTALYWYRQSLGQGLEFLIYFQGNSAPDKSGLPSDRFSAERTGGSVSTLTIQRTQQEDSAVYLCASTAQGRGGELFFGEGSRLTVL.

In this sample, this clone turned up a few times. This sequence joins TRBV27 and TRBJ2-1, with a weak D call TRBD1 (6 bases). This CDR3 region has 15 residues. In germline, CDR1 is MNHEY, CDR2 SMNVEV (reference sequence). The ends were cut back, 7 bases at V and 2 bases at J, with 15 bases in the middle. DNA for the CDR3: TGTGCCAGCAAGGGGGTCAGGGGACCCTACAATGAGCAGTTCTTC. Translated: CASKGVRGPYNEQFF.

This clone has a handful of counts. The rearrangement links TRBV9 to TRBJ2-3; D remains unclear. V lost 0 bases, J lost 2 bases, and 10 bases lay in between. Germline assignment: CDR1 SGDLS and CDR2 YYNGEE. The CDR3 loop spans 15 amino acids. This CDR3 reads CASSVATRHTDTQYF. The CDR3 nucleotides read TGTGCCAGCAGCGTAGCTACTCGTCACACAGATACGCAGTATTTT.

The chain carries TRBV15 and TRBJ2-3; TRBD2 might be the D (6 bases). Trimming left V 6 bases short and J 0 bases short, with 19 bases between. CDR1 and CDR2 (germline): LNHNV, YYDKDF (reference sequence). This CDR3 has 17 amino acids. In nucleotides, the CDR3 is TGTGCCACCAGGAAAAAGTCGGGGACTTCAAGCACAGATACGCAGTATTTT. This encodes CATRKKSGTSSTDTQYF. Full variable domain (rest looked up from reference TRBV15 and TRBJ2-3): DAMVIQNPRYQVTQFGKPVTLSCSQTLNHNVMYWYQQKSSQAPKLLFHYYDKDFNNEADTPDNFQSRRPNTSFCFLDIRSPGLGDTAMYLCATRKKSGTSSTDTQYFGPGTRLTVL.

The V and J genes are TRBV30 and TRBJ1-2; D might be TRBD1 (6 bases). CDR3 size: 15 residues. V was shortened by 4 bases and J by 0 bases, with 15 bases between the two germline ends. CDR1 GTSNPN and CDR2 SVGIG come from the germline V gene (reference sequence). The CDR3 sequence is CAWTLRRGPNYGYTF. The CDR3 DNA reads as TGTGCCTGGACCCTCCGTCGGGGGCCTAACTATGGCTACACCTTC.

This clone was recorded only once. V usage is TRBV29-1 and J usage is TRBJ2-1; D ambiguous. V was clipped by 4 bases and J by 12 bases, with 10 bases between them. The CDR3 extends over 10 amino acids. The germline gives CDR1 SQVTM, CDR2 ANQGSEA. The CDR3 bases are TGCAGCGTTGCCGAACCTGGGCAGTTCTTC. Translating it yields CSVAEPGQFF.

This clone was observed a handful of times. CDR3 nucleotides: TGTGCCACCACTGGGAGAGGGAACACCGGGGAGCTGTTTTTT. It is translated as CATTGRGNTGELFF. The chain uses TRBV14 and TRBJ2-2, with D tentatively TRBD2 (5 bases). V shed 10 bases and J shed 1 base, with 13 bases lying between them. In germline, CDR1 is SGHDN, CDR2 FVKESK. The CDR3 consists of 14 residues.

The chain joins TRBV12-5 to TRBJ1-1, with TRBD1 matching over 9 bases. The length of the CDR3 is 15 residues. Trimming removed 6 bases from V and 1 base from J; junction bases left unmatched: 6. Germline V CDR1 and CDR2: LGHNT, FRNRAP. DNA for the CDR3: TGTGCTAGTGGGGCACAGGGGGCGGCGAACACTGAAGCTTTCTTT. Its translation is CASGAQGAANTEAFF. Combining the CDR3 with reference TRBV12-5 and TRBJ1-1 gives the whole variable domain DARVTQTPRHKVTEMGQEVTMRCQPILGHNTVFWYRQTMMQGLELLAYFRNRAPLDDSGMPKDRFSAEMPDATLATLKIQPSEPRDSAVYFCASGAQGAANTEAFFGQGTRLTVV.

The V gene is TRBV30, the J gene TRBJ2-3; D might be TRBD2 (5 bases). This CDR3 spans 14 amino acids. V lost 0 bases, J lost 6 bases, and 13 bases lay in between. Per the germline V gene, CDR1 is GTSNPN and CDR2 is SVGIG (reference sequence). The CDR3 loop is CAWSVLDYSDTQYF. The CDR3 coding sequence is TGTGCCTGGAGTGTACTTGACTATTCGGATACGCAGTATTTT.

This chain links TRBV13 with TRBJ2-1, with D possibly TRBD1 on 5 matching bases. The germline CDR1 and CDR2 sequences are PRHDT and FYEKMQ (reference sequence). Trimming pared 3 bases from V and 0 bases from J, leaving 9 bases between. The length of the CDR3 is 15 residues. CDR3 nucleotides: TGTGCCAGCAGCTTCAGGGTGAGCTCCTACAATGAGCAGTTCTTC. This codes for CASSFRVSSYNEQFF.

This clone occurred once. V usage is TRBV29-1 and J usage is TRBJ2-5; 11 bases are shared with TRBD2. CDR1 is SQVTM, CDR2 ANQGSEA, per germline. The CDR3 runs 15 residues. V dropped 6 bases and J dropped 1; count of bases not matched to a gene: 7. The CDR3 is CSVTSGSLIQETQYF. The CDR3 DNA is TGCAGCGTCACTAGCGGGAGCTTAATCCAAGAGACCCAGTACTTC.

The V and J genes are TRBV15 and TRBJ2-3; 8 bases fit TRBD2. The germline CDR1 and CDR2 sequences are LNHNV and YYDKDF (reference sequence). Trimming cost V 0 bases and J 2 bases; bases outside gene matches: 4. The CDR3 contains 16 residues. For the CDR3, the DNA is TGTGCCACCAGCAGAGATGCGGGGGGTGTCACAGATACGCAGTATTTT. Translating gives CATSRDAGGVTDTQYF.

The chain is built from TRBV25-1 and TRBJ2-4; no reliable D call. Germline assignment: CDR1 MGHDK and CDR2 SYGVNS. The length of the CDR3 is 13 residues. V lost 3 bases and J 6 bases, leaving 9 bases between the germline ends. DNA for the CDR3: TGTGCCAGCAGTGATCGCACACCAAACATTCAGTACTTC. Translation gives CASSDRTPNIQYF. The full variable domain, its missing parts supplied by reference TRBV25-1 and TRBJ2-4, is EADIYQTPRYLVIGTGKKITLECSQTMGHDKMYWYQQDPGMELHLIHYSYGVNSTEKGDLSSESTVSRIRTEHFPLTLESARPSHTSQYLCASSDRTPNIQYFGAGTRLSVL.

The chain combines TRBV10-2 with TRBJ1-2; TRBD1 agrees at 10 bases. The CDR3 consists of 14 residues. V shed 4 bases, J shed 8 bases, and the junction held 7 bases outside the gene matches. Per germline, CDR1 WSHSY and CDR2 SAAADI. The CDR3 is CASSGGQGMAGYTF. The CDR3 region has the DNA TGCGCCAGCAGTGGGGGACAGGGGATGGCAGGCTACACCTTC.

This rearrangement joins TRBV7-9 to TRBJ2-1; TRBD2 is a possible D gene (5 bases). Looked up from germline, CDR1 is SEHNR and CDR2 is FQNEAQ (reference sequence). The CDR3 runs 15 residues. V dropped 5 bases and J dropped 4 bases, with 15 bases sitting between them. This CDR3 is CASSRAGGQYNEQFF. CDR3 coding DNA: TGTGCCAGCAGCAGGGCGGGCGGGCAATACAATGAGCAGTTCTTC. Looking up the rest from reference TRBV7-9 and TRBJ2-1 gives the full variable domain: DTGVSQNPRHKITKRGQNVTFRCDPISEHNRLYWYRQTLGQGPEFLTYFQNEAQLEKSRLLSDRFSAERPKGSFSTLEIQRTEQGDSAMYLCASSRAGGQYNEQFFGPGTRLTVL.

This chain connects TRBV4-3 to TRBJ1-1; D perhaps matches TRBD1 (5 bases). Trimming removed 1 base from V and 4 bases from J, with 10 bases in between. CDR1 is LGHNA, CDR2 YSLEER, per germline. This CDR3 spans 14 amino acids. CDR3 amino acids: CASSQVQGGTEAFF. The DNA for the CDR3 is TGCGCCAGCAGCCAAGTCCAGGGAGGCACTGAAGCTTTCTTT.

The CDR3 loop reads CSALQVYGYTF. CDR3 nucleotide sequence: TGCAGCGCCCTCCAAGTCTATGGCTACACCTTC. This chain links TRBV29-1 with TRBJ1-2; D is unclear. The V and J ends lost 7 bases and 4 bases respectively, with 10 bases between them. The CDR3 spans 11 residues. Germline values: CDR1 SQVTM, CDR2 ANQGSEA.

The rearrangement links TRBV4-1 to TRBJ2-2; D remains ambiguous. Germline CDR1 reads MGHRA; CDR2 reads YSYEKL. The ends were cut back, 4 bases at V and 3 bases at J, with 15 bases in the middle. The CDR3 length is 16 residues. CDR3 loop: CASSLTIHSDTGELFF. As DNA, the CDR3 is TGCGCCAGCAGCCTGACCATTCATTCGGACACCGGGGAGCTGTTTTTT.

The V gene is TRBV27, the J gene TRBJ2-7; tentatively, D is TRBD1 or TRBD2 (5 bases each). Germline-derived CDR1 and CDR2 are MNHEY and SMNVEV (reference sequence). The CDR3 has 13 residues. Trimming removed 3 bases at V and 3 bases at J, with 9 bases between. The chain's CDR3 is CASSLGPHYEQYF. In DNA, the CDR3 is TGTGCCAGCAGTTTGGGACCGCACTACGAGCAGTACTTC.

This chain uses TRBV30 with TRBJ2-3, with 10 bases aligning to TRBD2. CDR1 is GTSNPN, CDR2 SVGIG, per germline (reference sequence). With 7 bases clipped from V and 1 base from J, the junction kept 11 bases outside the gene matches. The CDR3 has 16 amino acids. In nucleotides, the CDR3 is TGTGCCTCGACGACAACTAGCGGGATACGCACAGATACGCAGTATTTT. Protein: CASTTTSGIRTDTQYF.

The rearrangement links TRBV7-2 to TRBJ1-5; D perhaps matches TRBD1 (6 bases). This CDR3 is built from 14 residues. The V gene's germline CDR1 is SGHTA and CDR2 FQGNSA. Trimming took off 8 bases at V and 3 bases at J, with 14 bases between the two ends. CDR3 nucleotides: TGTGCCAGCCGGCAGGGGCCCGACAATCAGCCCCAGCATTTT. Amino acid sequence: CASRQGPDNQPQHF.

The genes are TRBV5-4 and TRBJ2-7; D not resolved. Germline values: CDR1 SGHNT, CDR2 YYREEE (reference sequence). This CDR3 has 12 amino acids. V shed 2 bases and J shed 8 bases, with 11 bases lying between them. CDR3 sequence: CASSLTYAKQYF. The CDR3 DNA follows: TGTGCCAGCAGCTTAACCTACGCGAAGCAGTACTTC.